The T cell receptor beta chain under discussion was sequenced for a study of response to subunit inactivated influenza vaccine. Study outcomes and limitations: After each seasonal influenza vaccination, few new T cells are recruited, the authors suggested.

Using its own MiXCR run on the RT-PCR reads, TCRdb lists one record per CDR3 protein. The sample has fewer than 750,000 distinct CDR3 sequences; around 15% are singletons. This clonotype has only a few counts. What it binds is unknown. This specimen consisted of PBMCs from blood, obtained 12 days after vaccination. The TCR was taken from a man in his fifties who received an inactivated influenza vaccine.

The DNA of the CDR3 is TGCAGTGCAATGGTCGGCGGGCGAAACTCCTACGAGCAGTACTTC. Amino acids: CSAMVGGRNSYEQYF. This chain uses TRBV20-1 with TRBJ2-7, with D perhaps TRBD2 (5 bases). The CDR3 is 15 amino acids. Germline V CDR1 and CDR2: DFQATT, SNEGSKA (reference sequence). Trimming stripped 6 bases from V and 0 bases from J, with 18 bases between.